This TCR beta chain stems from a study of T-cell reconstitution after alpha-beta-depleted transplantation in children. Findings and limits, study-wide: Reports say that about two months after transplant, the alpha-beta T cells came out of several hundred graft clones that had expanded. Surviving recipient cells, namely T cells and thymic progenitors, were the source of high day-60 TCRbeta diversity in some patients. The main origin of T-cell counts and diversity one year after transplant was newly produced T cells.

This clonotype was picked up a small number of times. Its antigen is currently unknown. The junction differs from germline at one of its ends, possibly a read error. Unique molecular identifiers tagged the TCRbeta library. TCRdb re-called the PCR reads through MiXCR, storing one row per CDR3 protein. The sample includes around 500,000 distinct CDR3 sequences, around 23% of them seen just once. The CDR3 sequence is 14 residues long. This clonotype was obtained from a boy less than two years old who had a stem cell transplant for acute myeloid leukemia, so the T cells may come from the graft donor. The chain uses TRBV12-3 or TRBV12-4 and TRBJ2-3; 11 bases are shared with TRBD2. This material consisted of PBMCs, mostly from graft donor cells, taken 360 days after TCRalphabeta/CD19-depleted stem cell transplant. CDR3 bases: TGTGCCAGCACTTTAGCGGGGGGGCCAAATACGCAGTATTTT. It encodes CASTLAGGPNTQYF.